The 18 T cell receptor beta chains reported below all come from one sample, sequenced in a study of OX40 agonist ivuxolimab in advanced cancers. Repertoires were generated with immunoSEQ multiplex PCR, while TCRdb's copy carries only in-frame clones and drops some. The sample carries just under 95,000 clones, over 75% recorded once. Sequenced here: CD4+ or CD8+ T cells sorted from blood, sampled in a trial of the OX40 agonist ivuxolimab. Receptors were obtained from an adult with an advanced solid tumor such as melanoma, head and neck, liver or kidney cancer.

This sequence joins TRBV9 and TRBJ2-5, with D perhaps assigned TRBD1 or TRBD2 (6 bases each). V dropped 1 base and J dropped 5 bases, with 12 bases sitting between them. The germline gives CDR1 SGDLS, CDR2 YYNGEE. The CDR3 spans 14 residues. The CDR3: CASSVSTGRETQYF. As DNA, the CDR3 is TGTGCCAGCAGCGTAAGCACAGGGAGGGAGACCCAGTACTTC. The full variable domain, its missing parts supplied by reference TRBV9 and TRBJ2-5, is DSGVTQTPKHLITATGQRVTLRCSPRSGDLSVYWYQQSLDQGLQFLIQYYNGEERAKGNILERFSAQQFPDLHSELNLSSLELGDSALYFCASSVSTGRETQYFGPGTRLLVL.

V gene TRBV14 combines with J gene TRBJ1-2, with D unresolved. The V end lost 0 bases, the J end lost 3 bases, and 11 bases lay between the germline ends. CDR1 is SGHDN, CDR2 FVKESK, per germline. This CDR3 has 15 residues. The CDR3 DNA reads TGTGCCAGCAGCCAAGATTTACGGGGTCACTATGGCTACACCTTC. This codes for CASSQDLRGHYGYTF.

The chain uses TRBV21-1 and TRBJ2-2; TRBD2 is the table's D call, not checked against the DNA. TRBV21-1 is shown as a pseudogene. This CDR3 is built from 16 residues. CDR3 nucleotides: TGTGCCAGCAGCAAAGGTAGCGGGGATAACACCGGGGAGCTGTTTTTT. This translates into CASSKGSGDNTGELFF.

The chain has TRBV30 and TRBJ1-5; D gene unclear. The germline V gene encodes CDR1 GTSNPN and CDR2 SVGIG (reference sequence). The CDR3 consists of 13 residues. Trimming stripped 1 base from V and 2 bases from J, with 6 bases between. CDR3 DNA sequence: TGTGCCTGGAGTGGCCGGGGCAATCAGCCCCAGCATTTT. This sequence encodes CAWSGRGNQPQHF.

CDR3 sequence (DNA): TGTGCTAGTGGTGCCAAGGGGACTAGCGGGACGACCTACAATGAGCAGTTCTTC. This sequence encodes CASGAKGTSGTTYNEQFF. The gene calls are TRBV12-5 and TRBJ2-1; 13 nucleotides match TRBD2. In germline, CDR1 is LGHNT, CDR2 FRNRAP. This CDR3 contains 18 residues. V trimming: 5 bases; J trimming: 2 bases; junction bases outside the gene matches: 9. The whole variable domain, filled in from reference TRBV12-5 and TRBJ2-1, reads DARVTQTPRHKVTEMGQEVTMRCQPILGHNTVFWYRQTMMQGLELLAYFRNRAPLDDSGMPKDRFSAEMPDATLATLKIQPSEPRDSAVYFCASGAKGTSGTTYNEQFFGPGTRLTVL.

This rearrangement joins TRBV13 to TRBJ2-7, with 7 bases identical to TRBD1. The CDR3 sequence is 15 residues long. Trimming removed 5 bases from V and 3 bases from J; junction bases left unmatched: 10. Germline V lookup: CDR1 PRHDT, CDR2 FYEKMQ (reference sequence). The CDR3 nucleotides are TGTGCCAGCAGCCTACTCGGGACAGAAGTCTACGAGCAGTACTTC. It specifies CASSLLGTEVYEQYF.

The chain employs TRBV7-2 and TRBJ2-5; D gene uncertain. The germline gives CDR1 SGHTA, CDR2 FQGNSA. This CDR3 has 13 amino acids. Trimming removed 7 bases from V and 5 bases from J, with 14 bases in between. CDR3 region: CASNLQIGETQYF. In nucleotides, the CDR3 is TGTGCCAGCAACCTACAGATTGGGGAGACCCAGTACTTC.

The chain couples TRBV6-4 to TRBJ1-2; weak D call: TRBD1 (6 bases). Germline V gives CDR1 MRHNA, CDR2 SNTAGT. The CDR3 contains 15 residues. Trimming removed 7 bases from V and 8 bases from J, with 23 bases in between. CDR3: CASKAVPGVLGGYTF. Written as DNA, the CDR3 is TGTGCCAGCAAGGCGGTGCCAGGGGTTTTAGGGGGCTACACCTTC.

This clone has a single count. The rearrangement links TRBV2 to TRBJ1-1; the D gene is possibly TRBD1 (5 bases). Germline CDR1 reads SNHLY; CDR2 reads FYNNEI. CDR3 length equals 13 residues. V lost 6 bases to trimming and J lost 6 bases, with 14 bases between them. The CDR3: CASSPDRFSEAFF. CDR3 nucleotide sequence: TGTGCCAGCAGCCCCGACAGATTTTCTGAAGCTTTCTTT.

The chain links TRBV28 to TRBJ2-2, with D perhaps TRBD1 or TRBD2 (5 bases each). Trimming stripped 3 bases from V and 2 bases from J, with 19 bases between. Germline V gene data show CDR1 as MDHEN and CDR2 as SYDVKM. The length of the CDR3 is 18 residues. The chain's CDR3 is CASSLEGWGRGNTGELFF. CDR3 nucleotide sequence: TGTGCCAGCAGTTTGGAAGGTTGGGGACGGGGTAACACCGGGGAGCTGTTTTTT.

This chain uses TRBV5-1 with TRBJ2-7; 9 bases agree with TRBD1. CDR3 length: 15 residues. V lost 4 bases, J lost 5 bases, and 10 bases stayed unmatched. Looked up from germline, CDR1 is SGHRS and CDR2 is YFSETQ. The CDR3 nucleotides are TGCGCCAGCAGCCCGACGGGACAGGGTTTCAACGAGCAGTACTTC. Translation gives CASSPTGQGFNEQYF. Full variable domain (missing parts from reference TRBV5-1 and TRBJ2-7): KAGVTQTPRYLIKTRGQQVTLSCSPISGHRSVSWYQQTPGQGLQFLFEYFSETQRNKGNFPGRFSGRQFSNSRSEMNVSTLELGDSALYLCASSPTGQGFNEQYFGPGTRLTVT.

This rearrangement joins TRBV20-1 to TRBJ2-1, with no clear D. This CDR3 spans 10 amino acids. Looked up from germline, CDR1 is DFQATT and CDR2 is SNEGSKA (reference sequence). Trimming stripped 4 bases from V and 10 bases from J, with 8 bases between. The CDR3 DNA reads as TGCAGTGCTACACACGTCGAGCAGTTCTTC. It yields the protein CSATHVEQFF.

V is TRBV7-8 and J is TRBJ1-5; no definite D call. The CDR3 length is 14 residues. V lost 6 bases, J lost 5 bases, and 14 bases lay in between. CDR1 is SGHVS and CDR2 is FQNEAQ in the germline V gene. The DNA of the CDR3 is TGTGCCAGCAGTCGACGTGGGTCTTATCAGCCCCAGCATTTT. Its protein is CASSRRGSYQPQHF. The whole variable domain, filled in from reference TRBV7-8 and TRBJ1-5, reads GAGVSQSPRYKVAKRGQDVALRCDPISGHVSLFWYQQALGQGPEFLTYFQNEAQLDKSGLPSDRFFAERPEGSVSTLKIQRTQQEDSAVYLCASSRRGSYQPQHFGDGTRLSIL.

This chain links TRBV28 with TRBJ1-2; D uncertain. There are 11 residues in the CDR3. Looked up from germline, CDR1 is MDHEN and CDR2 is SYDVKM. V gave up 5 bases and J gave up 9 bases, with 10 bases separating them. CDR3 coding DNA: TGTGCCAGCAGTGAATGGGGTCGCTACACCTTC. Its translation: CASSEWGRYTF.

The J gene is TRBJ2-1, the V gene TRBV25-1; 9 nucleotides agree with TRBD2. The CDR3 is made up of 14 amino acids. J lost 6 bases, V lost 6 bases, and 6 bases had no gene match. From germline, CDR1 is MGHDK and CDR2 SYGVNS. DNA for the CDR3: TGTGCCAGCAGAGCGGGACTAGCTGGCAATGAGCAGTTCTTC. Amino acid sequence: CASRAGLAGNEQFF.

The V and J genes are TRBV5-1 and TRBJ1-2; 7 bases agree with TRBD1. The CDR3 runs 15 residues. Trimming at V came to 4 bases and at J to 0 bases, leaving 6 bases not matched to a gene. Germline V gene lookup returns CDR1 SGHRS and CDR2 YFSETQ. CDR3 sequence: CASSDPGQTNYGYTF. The CDR3 DNA reads TGCGCCAGCAGCGACCCGGGACAGACTAACTATGGCTACACCTTC.

Only a few counts were recorded for this clone. This rearrangement joins TRBV27 to TRBJ1-5, with D perhaps matching TRBD1 (5 bases). Germline V gene lookup returns CDR1 MNHEY and CDR2 SMNVEV (reference sequence). The CDR3 has 14 residues. Trimming removed 2 bases at V and 4 bases at J, with 9 bases between. The CDR3 spells CASSLQGANQPQHF. The CDR3 bases are TGTGCCAGCAGTTTACAGGGCGCGAATCAGCCCCAGCATTTT.

This clone was found once. The chain couples TRBV7-2 to TRBJ2-1; possible D gene TRBD1, 5 bases. Germline CDR1 reads SGHTA; CDR2 reads FQGNSA. V was shortened by 1 base and J by 8 bases, with 12 bases between the two germline ends. The CDR3 runs to 14 residues. The CDR3: CASSLEPLQDEQFF. DNA of the CDR3: TGTGCCAGCAGCTTAGAACCCCTACAGGATGAGCAGTTCTTC.